This record covers a single T cell receptor beta chain. Using RNA transcripts, the TCR beta CDR3 regions were amplified. Scientists carried out first-round RT-PCR using HTBI primers and then a second-round multiplex PCR. Via MiXCR, TCRdb re-called the multiplex PCR reads, giving one row per CDR3 protein. The sample lists about 370,000 distinct CDR3 sequences; approximately 18% were seen once. The data derive from a study of Graves' ophthalmopathy and Graves' hyperthyroidism. Germline V gives CDR1 DFQATT, CDR2 SNEGSKA (reference sequence). V shed 3 bases and J 5 bases; nucleotides not matched to a gene: 8. This CDR3 has 15 amino acids.

This TCR came from an adult woman with stable Graves' hyperthyroidism. This chain joins TRBV20-1 and TRBJ2-5; TRBD2 matches 11 bases. The sequencing input was peripheral blood. CDR3 sequence: CSASLAGGPGETQYF. Written as DNA, the CDR3 is TGCAGTGCTAGTTTAGCGGGAGGGCCGGGGGAGACCCAGTACTTC.